This section outlines one T cell receptor (beta chain) sequence together with its context. What it binds is not known. The record originates from a study of cytomegalovirus exposure and HLA in healthy donors. Overall study: Earlier, 200 million or so T cells were analyzed, and more than 100 million unique TCR beta sequences were found among them. HLA-typed donors contributed some 85 million unique TCRs, which were held in an early data release. Broader study findings: Clonal expansion was found to be greater in HLA-associated TCR beta chains than in equally common others in a later analysis.

The PCR contained 60 Vbeta and 13 Jbeta primers. Assay used: immunoSEQ multiplex PCR; TCRdb lists only in-frame clones, some missing. The sample has 90,000 to 100,000 clones; 75% to 80% are singletons. V dropped 5 bases and J dropped 14 bases, with 21 bases sitting between them. This CDR3 comprises 14 residues. Germline loops: CDR1 LNHNV, CDR2 YYDKDF (reference sequence). This TCR was sampled from a female donor in good health and CMV-seronegative. Sequenced sample: PBMCs. The chain couples TRBV15 to TRBJ1-4; TRBD1 is a possible D gene (6 bases). This CDR3 reads CATSGNRDAGPLFF. For the CDR3, the DNA is TGTGCCACCAGCGGTAACAGGGACGCCGGACCTCTGTTTTTT.